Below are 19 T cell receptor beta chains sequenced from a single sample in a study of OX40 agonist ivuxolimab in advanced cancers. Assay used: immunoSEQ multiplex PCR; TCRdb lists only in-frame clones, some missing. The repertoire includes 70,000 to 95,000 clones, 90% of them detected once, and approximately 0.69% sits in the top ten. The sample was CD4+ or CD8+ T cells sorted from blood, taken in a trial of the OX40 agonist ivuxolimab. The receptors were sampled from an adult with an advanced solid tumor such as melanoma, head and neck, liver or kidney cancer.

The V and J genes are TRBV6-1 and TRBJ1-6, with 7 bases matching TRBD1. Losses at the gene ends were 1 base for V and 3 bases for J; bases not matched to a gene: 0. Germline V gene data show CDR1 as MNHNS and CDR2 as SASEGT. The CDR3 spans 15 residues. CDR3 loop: CASSEGQGYNSPLHF. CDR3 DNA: TGTGCCAGCAGTGAAGGACAGGGCTATAATTCACCCCTCCACTTT.

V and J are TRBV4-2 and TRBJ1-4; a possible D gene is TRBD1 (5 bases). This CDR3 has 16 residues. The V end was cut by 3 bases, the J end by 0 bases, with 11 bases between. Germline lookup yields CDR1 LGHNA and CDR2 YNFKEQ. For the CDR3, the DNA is TGTGCCAGCAGCCAGACGGTGGGGGCAACTAATGAAAAACTGTTTTTT. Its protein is CASSQTVGATNEKLFF.

CDR3 region: CASRSGTYEQYF. The CDR3, as DNA: TGTGCCAGCAGGAGCGGTACCTACGAGCAGTACTTC. The chain recombines TRBV28 with TRBJ2-7; maybe TRBD2 (5 bases). Per the germline V gene, CDR1 is MDHEN and CDR2 is SYDVKM. The V gene lost 6 bases and the J gene lost 2 bases, with 8 bases spanning the gap. This CDR3 contains 12 residues.

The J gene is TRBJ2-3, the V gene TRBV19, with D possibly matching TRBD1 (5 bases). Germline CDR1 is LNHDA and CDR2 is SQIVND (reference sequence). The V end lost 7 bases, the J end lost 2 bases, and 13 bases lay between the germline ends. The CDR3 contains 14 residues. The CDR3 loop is CASKGRANTDTQYF. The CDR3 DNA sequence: TGTGCCAGTAAGGGCAGGGCAAACACAGATACGCAGTATTTT.

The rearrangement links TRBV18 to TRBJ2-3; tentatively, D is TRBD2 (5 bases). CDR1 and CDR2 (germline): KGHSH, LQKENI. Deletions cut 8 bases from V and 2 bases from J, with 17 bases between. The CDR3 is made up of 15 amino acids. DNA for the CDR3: TGTGCCAGCCGCGAAGCAGACTATCTCACAGATACGCAGTATTTT. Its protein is CASREADYLTDTQYF. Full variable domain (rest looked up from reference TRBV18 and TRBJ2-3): NAGVMQNPRHLVRRRGQEARLRCSPMKGHSHVYWYRQLPEEGLKFMVYLQKENIIDESGMPKERFSAEFPKEGPSILRIQQVVRGDSAAYFCASREADYLTDTQYFGPGTRLTVL.

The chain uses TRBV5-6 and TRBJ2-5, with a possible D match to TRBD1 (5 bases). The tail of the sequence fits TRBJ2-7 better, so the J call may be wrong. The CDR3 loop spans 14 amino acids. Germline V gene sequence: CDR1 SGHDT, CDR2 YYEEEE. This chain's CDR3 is CASSFQGGSYEQYF. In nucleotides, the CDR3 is TGTGCCAGCAGCTTCCAGGGTGGGTCCTACGAGCAGTACTTC.

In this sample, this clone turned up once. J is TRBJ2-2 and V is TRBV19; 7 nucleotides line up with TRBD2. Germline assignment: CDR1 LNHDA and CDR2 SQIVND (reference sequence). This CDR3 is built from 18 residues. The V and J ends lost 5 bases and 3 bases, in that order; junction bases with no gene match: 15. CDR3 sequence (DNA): TGTGCCAGTAGTTTGGACTCAACGGGACTACCTTACACCGGGGAGCTGTTTTTT. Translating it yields CASSLDSTGLPYTGELFF.

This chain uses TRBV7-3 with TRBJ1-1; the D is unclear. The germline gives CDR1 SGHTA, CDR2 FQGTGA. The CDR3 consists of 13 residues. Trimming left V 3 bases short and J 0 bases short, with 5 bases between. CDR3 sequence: CASSFTLNTEAFF. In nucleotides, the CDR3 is TGTGCCAGCAGCTTCACCTTGAACACTGAAGCTTTCTTT.

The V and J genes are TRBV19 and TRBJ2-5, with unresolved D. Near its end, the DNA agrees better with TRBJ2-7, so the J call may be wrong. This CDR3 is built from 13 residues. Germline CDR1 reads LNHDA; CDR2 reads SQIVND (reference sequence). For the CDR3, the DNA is TGTGCCAGTAGTATCGAGCGACCCTACGAGCAGTACTTC. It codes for CASSIERPYEQYF.

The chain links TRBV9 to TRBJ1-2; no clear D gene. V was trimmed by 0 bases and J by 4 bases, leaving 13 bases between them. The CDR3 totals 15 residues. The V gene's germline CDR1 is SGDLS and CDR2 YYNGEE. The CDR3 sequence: CASSVGPRDIYGYTF. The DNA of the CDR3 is TGTGCCAGCAGCGTAGGGCCGCGCGACATCTATGGCTACACCTTC. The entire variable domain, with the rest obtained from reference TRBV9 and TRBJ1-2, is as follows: DSGVTQTPKHLITATGQRVTLRCSPRSGDLSVYWYQQSLDQGLQFLIQYYNGEERAKGNILERFSAQQFPDLHSELNLSSLELGDSALYFCASSVGPRDIYGYTFGSGTRLTVV.

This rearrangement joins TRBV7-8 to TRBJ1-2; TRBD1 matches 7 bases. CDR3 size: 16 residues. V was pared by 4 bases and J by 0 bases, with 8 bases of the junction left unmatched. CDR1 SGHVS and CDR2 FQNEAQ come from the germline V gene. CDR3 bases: TGTGCCAGCAGCTCACCGGGGCAGGGGGCTAACTATGGCTACACCTTC. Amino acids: CASSSPGQGANYGYTF.

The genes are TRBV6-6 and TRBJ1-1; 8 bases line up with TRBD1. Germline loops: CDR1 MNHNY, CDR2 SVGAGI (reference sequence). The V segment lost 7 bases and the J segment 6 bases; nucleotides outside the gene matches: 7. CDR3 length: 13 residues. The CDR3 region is CASTIQGAAEAFF. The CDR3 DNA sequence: TGTGCCAGCACCATTCAGGGGGCCGCTGAAGCTTTCTTT.

The CDR3 nucleotides are TGTGCCAGCAGCCAATCGCGAGGTCACAATCAGCCCCAGCATTTT. The encoded protein is CASSQSRGHNQPQHF. J is TRBJ1-5 and V is TRBV16; D is uncertain. V was cut by 0 bases and J by 3 bases, with 9 bases left in between. This CDR3 spans 15 amino acids. CDR1 and CDR2 from the germline V gene are KGHSY and FQNENV.

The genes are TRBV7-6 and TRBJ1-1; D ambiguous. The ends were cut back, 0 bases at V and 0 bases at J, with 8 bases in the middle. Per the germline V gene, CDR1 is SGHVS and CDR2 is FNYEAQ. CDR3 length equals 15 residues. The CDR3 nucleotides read TGTGCCAGCAGCTTAGCGTCAAACCTGAACACTGAAGCTTTCTTT. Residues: CASSLASNLNTEAFF.

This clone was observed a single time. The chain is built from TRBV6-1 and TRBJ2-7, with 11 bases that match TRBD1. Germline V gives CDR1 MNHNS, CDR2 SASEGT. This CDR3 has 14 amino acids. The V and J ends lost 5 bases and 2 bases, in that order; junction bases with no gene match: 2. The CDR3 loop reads CASSLGQGAYEQYF. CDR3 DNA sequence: TGTGCCAGCAGTTTGGGACAGGGGGCCTACGAGCAGTACTTC.

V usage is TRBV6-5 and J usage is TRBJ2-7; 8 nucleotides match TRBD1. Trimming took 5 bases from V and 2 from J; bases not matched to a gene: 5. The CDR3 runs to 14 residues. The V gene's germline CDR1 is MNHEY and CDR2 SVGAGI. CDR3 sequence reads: CASSPDRDTYEQYF. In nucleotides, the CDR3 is TGTGCCAGCAGTCCGGACAGGGATACCTACGAGCAGTACTTC.

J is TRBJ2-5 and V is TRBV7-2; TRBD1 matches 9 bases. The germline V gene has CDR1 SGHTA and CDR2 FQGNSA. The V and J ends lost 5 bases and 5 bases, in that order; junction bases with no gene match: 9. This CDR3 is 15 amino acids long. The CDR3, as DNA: TGTGCCAGCAGCACCAACAGGGGGCAGGTCGAGACCCAGTACTTC. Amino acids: CASSTNRGQVETQYF.

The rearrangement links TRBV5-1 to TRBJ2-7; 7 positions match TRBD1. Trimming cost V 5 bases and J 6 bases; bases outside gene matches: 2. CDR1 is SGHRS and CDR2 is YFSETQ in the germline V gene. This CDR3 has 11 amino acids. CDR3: CASRAGGEQYF. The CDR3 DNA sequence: TGCGCCAGCAGGGCAGGGGGCGAGCAGTACTTC.

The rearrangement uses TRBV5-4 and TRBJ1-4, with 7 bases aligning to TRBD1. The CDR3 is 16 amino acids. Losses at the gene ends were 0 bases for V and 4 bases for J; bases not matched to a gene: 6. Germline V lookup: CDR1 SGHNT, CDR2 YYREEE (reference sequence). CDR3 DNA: TGTGCCAGCAGCTTGGGTCTGGGGACAGTTAATGAAAAACTGTTTTTT. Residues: CASSLGLGTVNEKLFF.